This is a list of T cell receptor beta chains from one sample in a study of blood T cell repertoires in COVID-19. The assay was immunoSEQ multiplex PCR, and TCRdb's table has in-frame clones only and misses some. The sample has tens of thousands of clones; 80% are singletons. The sample taken for sequencing was peripheral blood. The receptors shown here come from a woman aged 70-85 years with acute or convalescent COVID-19. CDR3s include the opening cysteine and the closing phenylalanine or tryptophan. For some rows the clone size is stated as once, few or many, or as a class when expanded; others skip it.

TRBJ2-2	.	TRBV6-5	CARQDSGGPTGELFF
TRBJ2-7	.	TRBV4-1	CASSLGGTGGYEQYF
TRBJ2-7	.	TRBV9	CASSGRGSYEQYF
TRBJ1-4	.	TRBV6-5	CASSPQGATGEKLFF
TRBJ1-2	.	TRBV27	CASSLNRAHGYTF
TRBJ2-1	.	TRBV6-6	CASSIGQLLYNEQFF
TRBJ2-3	.	TRBV5-1	CASKRDGTDTQYF
TRBJ2-1	.	TRBV4-3	CASSQSSSGGGDEQFF
TRBJ2-7	.	TRBV7-6	CASSLERGSGYEQYF
TRBJ1-1	few	TRBV7-2	CACGTANTEAFF
TRBJ2-1	few	TRBV7-9	CASSLEGNRAYNEQFF
TRBJ2-5	.	TRBV7-2	CASSSGTLQETQYF
TRBJ2-1	once	TRBV3-1/TRBV3-2	CASSQVSSGGLNEQFF
TRBJ1-2	.	TRBV5-1	CASSPYRGEGVYGYTF
TRBJ1-1	once	TRBV27	CASRRGSATGLAFF
TRBJ1-5	.	TRBV27	CASSLGRNQPQHF
TRBJ1-1	once	TRBV27	CASRGTGVTEAFF
TRBJ2-1	.	TRBV19	CASSIASRGLYNEQFF
TRBJ1-2	.	TRBV5-1	CASSSGQVSLGNGYTF
TRBJ1-1	once	TRBV7-9	CASSPQGDTEAFF
TRBJ2-1	.	TRBV3-1/TRBV3-2	CASSPPSGIGDEQFF
TRBJ2-7	few	TRBV11-3	CASSLDTMAGGHEQYF
TRBJ1-1	few	TRBV12-3/TRBV12-4	CASRPGENTEAFF
TRBJ2-7	once	TRBV27	CASSSLGSSYEQYF
TRBJ2-3	.	TRBV29-1	CSVTGGRDTQYF
TRBJ1-4	once	TRBV29-1	CGGSGTGGEKLFF
TRBJ2-1	.	TRBV9	CASSSRPGSPYNEQFF
TRBJ1-3	few	TRBV9	CASSAPGGTNTIYF
TRBJ2-7	.	TRBV5-1	CASSSLGLAGLSRYEQYF
TRBJ2-4	.	TRBV18	CASSADRDQNIQYF
TRBJ2-2	.	TRBV5-1	CASSAPSGGELFF
TRBJ2-1	.	TRBV29-1	CSVEDERLAGGPFEQFF
TRBJ2-7	.	TRBV6-2/TRBV6-3	CASIYAGTGSHEQYF
TRBJ2-5	.	TRBV28	CASSPRLGSETQYF
TRBJ2-2	.	TRBV4-1	CASSQDPPPQGPGELFF
TRBJ1-2	few	TRBV24-1	CATQGPGGYTF
TRBJ1-1	.	TRBV24-1	CATSDSNTNTEAFF
TRBJ2-5	.	TRBV5-1	CASSLDTWETQYF
TRBJ2-6	.	TRBV9	CASTSPTRPGANVLTF
TRBJ2-7	.	TRBV9	CASSVEGGWAQPYEQYF
TRBJ1-1	.	TRBV7-3	CASRLTVNTEAFF
TRBJ1-3	.	TRBV6-1	CASSEASWASGNTIYF
TRBJ1-1	few	TRBV5-6	CASSLQGKAFF
TRBJ1-4	.	TRBV24-1	CATSDYPDEKLFF
TRBJ2-5	.	TRBV7-9	CASSLVPSRDLTRWETQYF
TRBJ1-1	.	TRBV18	CASSPPGTGTEAFF
TRBJ2-7	.	TRBV12-5	CASGGVYEQYF
TRBJ1-4	few	TRBV2	CASSGGQPLNEKLFF
TRBJ2-1	.	TRBV11-1	CASSPRNSGGGNEQFF
TRBJ1-1	.	TRBV4-3	CASSQGTAGTEAFF
TRBJ1-6	.	TRBV19	CASGPGGQDSPLHF
TRBJ2-5	.	TRBV29-1	CSVVDRVETQYF
TRBJ1-2	.	TRBV3-1/TRBV3-2	CASSQGYGTGPSYGYTF
TRBJ2-4	.	TRBV6-2/TRBV6-3	CASSPEGGALNRAKNIQYF
TRBJ1-5	once	TRBV6-2/TRBV6-3	CASSSWGGHQPQHF
TRBJ2-5	.	TRBV19	CASSGAFQETQYF
TRBJ2-3	.	TRBV11-3	CASSSTPGLAGGVITDTQYF